These 29 T cell receptor beta chains share one sample of origin, sequenced in a study of T cells after yellow fever vaccination. TCRdb used MiXCR to reprocess the 5' RACE reads, holding one entry per CDR3 protein. The table lists fewer than 450,000 distinct CDR3 sequences, around 3.9% of them singletons. The specimen was PBMCs, collected 5 days after the yellow fever booster vaccination. Source of these receptors: a young man who received the YFV17D yellow fever vaccine.

This clonotype was seen a few times. The chain carries TRBV5-1 and TRBJ1-1; D might be TRBD1 (5 bases). The CDR3 extends over 15 amino acids. Germline loops: CDR1 SGHRS, CDR2 YFSETQ. The V gene lost 1 base and the J gene lost 3 bases, with 13 bases spanning the gap. The CDR3: CASSLMGRDHTEAFF. For the CDR3, the DNA is TGCGCCAGCAGCTTGATGGGCAGGGACCACACTGAAGCTTTCTTT.

This clonotype has more than one count but fewer than ten. This chain links TRBV5-1 with TRBJ2-5, with D possibly being TRBD1 or TRBD2 (5 bases each). CDR3 length: 14 amino acids. Germline V gives CDR1 SGHRS, CDR2 YFSETQ. V was shortened by 4 bases and J by 5 bases, with 15 bases between the two germline ends. CDR3 amino acids: CASSQGAGVETQYF. The CDR3 region has the DNA TGCGCCAGCAGCCAAGGGGCGGGCGTGGAGACCCAGTACTTC.

The sample holds many counts of this clonotype. This sequence joins TRBV6-5 and TRBJ2-6; 10 nucleotides match TRBD2. CDR1 and CDR2 (germline): MNHEY, SVGAGI. The CDR3 extends over 17 amino acids. V shed 10 bases and J 3 bases; nucleotides not matched to a gene: 12. This CDR3 is CATRKGTSVLGANVLTF. CDR3 nucleotide sequence: TGTGCCACCAGAAAGGGGACTAGCGTTCTTGGGGCCAACGTCCTGACTTTC.

V is TRBV6-2 or TRBV6-3 and J is TRBJ2-3; D remains ambiguous. Germline V gene sequence: CDR1 MNHEY, CDR2 SVGEGT. This CDR3 is built from 14 residues. The V and J ends lost 2 bases and 6 bases respectively, with 12 bases between them. CDR3 coding DNA: TGTGCCAGCAGTTACCCTTGGGCAGCCGATACGCAGTATTTT. Residues: CASSYPWAADTQYF.

This clonotype was seen repeatedly, ten times or more. The chain employs TRBV7-9 and TRBJ1-2; D possibly corresponds to TRBD1 (6 bases). Germline loops: CDR1 SEHNR, CDR2 FQNEAQ (reference sequence). V gave up 4 bases and J gave up 5 bases, with 17 bases separating them. The length of the CDR3 is 15 residues. The CDR3 is CASSYYRVLGYGYTF. The DNA of the CDR3 is TGTGCCAGCAGCTATTACAGGGTTCTTGGGTATGGCTACACCTTC.

This clonotype was seen ten or more times. The J gene is TRBJ2-4, the V gene TRBV7-2; D perhaps matches TRBD2 (6 bases). This CDR3 region has 14 residues. Germline values: CDR1 SGHTA, CDR2 FQGNSA. The V gene lost 1 base and the J gene lost 6 bases, with 10 bases spanning the gap. Written as DNA, the CDR3 is TGTGCCAGCAGCTTAGAGGGGCGGGGAAACATTCAGTACTTC. It translates to CASSLEGRGNIQYF.

This clonotype was seen a handful of times. This chain links TRBV10-3 with TRBJ2-1; 9 bases are shared with TRBD2. The CDR3 length is 16 residues. The ends lost 0 bases at V and 8 bases at J; junction bases unmatched: 8. Germline CDR1 ENHRY, CDR2 SYGVKD. The chain's CDR3 is CAISESRGGAVDEQFF. The CDR3 DNA is TGTGCCATCAGTGAGTCTCGCGGGGGGGCGGTGGATGAGCAGTTCTTC.

This clonotype was seen at least ten times. The V call is TRBV5-1, the J call TRBJ2-3; tentatively, D is TRBD2 (5 bases). Per germline, CDR1 SGHRS and CDR2 YFSETQ. Trimming stripped 1 base from V and 4 bases from J, with 13 bases between. The CDR3 has 15 amino acids. The CDR3 coding sequence is TGCGCCAGCAGCTTGCGGCTCGGGAATGCAGATACGCAGTATTTT. This gives the protein CASSLRLGNADTQYF. Using reference TRBV5-1 and TRBJ2-3 for the parts outside the CDR3, the full variable domain is KAGVTQTPRYLIKTRGQQVTLSCSPISGHRSVSWYQQTPGQGLQFLFEYFSETQRNKGNFPGRFSGRQFSNSRSEMNVSTLELGDSALYLCASSLRLGNADTQYFGPGTRLTVL.

The gene calls are TRBV19 and TRBJ2-7; TRBD2 might be the D (6 bases). Looked up from germline, CDR1 is LNHDA and CDR2 is SQIVND (reference sequence). The CDR3 loop spans 16 amino acids. Trimming cost V 3 bases and J 2 bases, with 17 bases left between them. The CDR3 loop is CASSIGGAPLAYEQYF. CDR3 bases: TGTGCCAGTAGTATCGGAGGGGCTCCACTGGCCTACGAGCAGTACTTC.

Notes on this clonotype: The junction departs from germline at one end; a sequencing error may be responsible. V usage is TRBV5-4 and J usage is TRBJ2-5; 8 bases map to TRBD2. Germline assignment: CDR1 SGHNT and CDR2 YYREEE (reference sequence). This CDR3 spans 15 amino acids. CDR3 DNA sequence: TGTGCCAGCAGCTTGGAACTAGCGGACCAAGTGACCCAGTACTTC. Encoded protein: CASSLELADQVTQYF.

The chain recombines TRBV5-1 with TRBJ1-4, with 10 bases aligning to TRBD1. V shed 4 bases and J 7 bases; nucleotides not matched to a gene: 4. CDR1 SGHRS and CDR2 YFSETQ come from the germline V gene. The CDR3 sequence is 14 residues long. CDR3 sequence: CASSVGQGSEKLFF. CDR3 coding DNA: TGCGCCAGCAGCGTGGGACAGGGGTCTGAAAAACTGTTTTTT.

The chain employs TRBV5-1 and TRBJ1-1; D is perhaps TRBD1 (5 bases). This CDR3 contains 15 residues. V was shortened by 0 bases and J by 7 bases, with 16 bases between the two germline ends. CDR1 is SGHRS, CDR2 YFSETQ, per germline. The DNA for the CDR3 is TGCGCCAGCAGCTTGGGACCCCAGGTGGGGCGTGAAGCTTTCTTT. This translates into CASSLGPQVGREAFF.

This clonotype has a count of ten or more. The gene calls are TRBV6-5 and TRBJ2-1, with D unresolved. This CDR3 has 15 residues. V was trimmed by 2 bases and J by 0 bases, leaving 8 bases between them. CDR1 is MNHEY, CDR2 SVGAGI, per germline. The CDR3 loop is CASSYDRLSYNEQFF. CDR3 coding DNA: TGTGCCAGCAGTTACGACCGCCTCTCCTACAATGAGCAGTTCTTC.

The chain joins TRBV5-5 to TRBJ2-1; 8 bases are shared with TRBD2. CDR1 and CDR2 from the germline V gene are SGHKS and YYEKEE (reference sequence). The CDR3 is 15 amino acids. J lost 8 bases, V lost 2 bases, and 9 bases had no gene match. The CDR3 protein is CASSFWSGGRDEQFF. In DNA, the CDR3 is TGTGCCAGCAGCTTCTGGTCGGGGGGGCGTGATGAGCAGTTCTTC.

This clonotype was found a few times. The J gene is TRBJ2-5, the V gene TRBV5-1; D is perhaps TRBD2 (7 bases). Germline V gene data show CDR1 as SGHRS and CDR2 as YFSETQ. This CDR3 is 18 amino acids long. The ends were cut back, 0 bases at V and 2 bases at J, with 20 bases in the middle. CDR3 residues: CASSLAAIPAGAQETQYF. The CDR3 DNA sequence: TGCGCCAGCAGCTTGGCGGCTATCCCCGCGGGGGCACAAGAGACCCAGTACTTC.

V gene TRBV5-1 combines with J gene TRBJ2-2, with 7 bases that match TRBD2. CDR3 length: 15 residues. The junction had 9 bases not matched to a gene; V was cut back by 4 bases and J by 6 bases. The germline V gene has CDR1 SGHRS and CDR2 YFSETQ. CDR3 region: CASSGSRGESGELFF. The DNA for the CDR3 is TGCGCCAGCAGCGGCTCCCGGGGGGAATCCGGGGAGCTGTTTTTT.

This clonotype has at least ten counts. The rearrangement joins TRBV12-3 or TRBV12-4 to TRBJ1-3; TRBD1 agrees at 8 bases. This CDR3 has 17 residues. Trimming at V came to 5 bases and at J to 2 bases, leaving 11 bases not matched to a gene. The CDR3 nucleotides are TGTGCCAGCAGTACCGGACAGGGCCCGTACGCTGGAAACACCATATATTTT. Translation gives CASSTGQGPYAGNTIYF.

This clonotype showed up just a few times. The chain is built from TRBV5-4 and TRBJ2-7; 9 nucleotides match TRBD1. The V gene's germline CDR1 is SGHNT and CDR2 YYREEE (reference sequence). Germline trimming cut 4 bases from V and 6 bases from J; bases unmatched to any gene: 8. This CDR3 is built from 14 residues. CDR3 protein: CASSPRDRATEQYF. As DNA, the CDR3 is TGTGCCAGCAGCCCCCGGGACAGGGCAACCGAGCAGTACTTC.

This chain uses TRBV18 with TRBJ1-5; weak D call: TRBD1 (6 bases). This CDR3 region has 14 residues. The V end was cut by 3 bases, the J end by 3 bases, with 9 bases between. Germline CDR1 and CDR2: KGHSH and LQKENI. CDR3 in amino acids: CASSPDSINQPQHF. DNA for the CDR3: TGTGCCAGCTCACCGGACAGTATCAATCAGCCCCAGCATTTT. The whole variable domain, filled in from reference TRBV18 and TRBJ1-5, reads NAGVMQNPRHLVRRRGQEARLRCSPMKGHSHVYWYRQLPEEGLKFMVYLQKENIIDESGMPKERFSAEFPKEGPSILRIQQVVRGDSAAYFCASSPDSINQPQHFGDGTRLSIL.

The table lists this clonotype with many counts. The rearrangement joins TRBV10-3 to TRBJ1-5, with D perhaps TRBD1 (5 bases). CDR1 ENHRY and CDR2 SYGVKD come from the germline V gene. V was shortened by 4 bases and J by 5 bases, with 9 bases between the two germline ends. The CDR3 covers 13 residues. The CDR3 protein is CAISVRGDQPQHF. In DNA, the CDR3 is TGTGCCATCAGTGTAAGGGGTGATCAGCCCCAGCATTTT.

This clonotype turned up a few times. CDR3 loop: CASRPYHVSYNEQFF. The DNA for the CDR3 is TGTGCCAGTAGGCCATATCACGTCTCCTACAATGAGCAGTTCTTC. The J gene is TRBJ2-1, the V gene TRBV19, with D unresolved. Deletions cut 6 bases from V and 0 bases from J, with 12 bases between. The CDR3 loop spans 15 amino acids. In germline, CDR1 is LNHDA, CDR2 SQIVND (reference sequence).

This clonotype has more than one count but fewer than ten. V usage is TRBV11-2 and J usage is TRBJ1-2; TRBD1 matches 8 bases. Germline V gene sequence: CDR1 SGHAT, CDR2 FQNNGV. The CDR3 is 17 residues long. V lost 1 base and J lost 1; bases outside the gene matches: 8. The CDR3, as DNA: TGTGCCAGCAGCTTAGCGGCCAGGGGGCCATTTAACTATGGCTACACCTTC. Protein: CASSLAARGPFNYGYTF.

The chain has TRBV10-2 and TRBJ2-5; 10 bases are a match to TRBD2. With 4 bases clipped from V and 5 bases from J, the junction kept 7 bases outside the gene matches. Looked up from germline, CDR1 is WSHSY and CDR2 is SAAADI. The CDR3 runs to 15 residues. CDR3 nucleotides: TGCGCCAGCAGTGTTCAGCGGGGGGGCGTTGAGACCCAGTACTTC. Encoded protein: CASSVQRGGVETQYF.

This clonotype was seen repeatedly, ten times or more. The V gene is TRBV6-2 or TRBV6-3, the J gene TRBJ2-1; 9 bases line up with TRBD2. Losses at the gene ends were 3 bases for V and 4 bases for J; bases not matched to a gene: 4. This CDR3 is 15 amino acids long. CDR1 MNHEY and CDR2 SVGEGT come from the germline V gene. In nucleotides, the CDR3 is TGTGCCAGCAGTTATAGCGGGGGCCAATACAATGAGCAGTTCTTC. Protein sequence: CASSYSGGQYNEQFF.

This clonotype was counted ten times or more. The V call is TRBV6-6, the J call TRBJ1-4; 9 nucleotides agree with TRBD1. This CDR3 region has 13 residues. The germline V gene has CDR1 MNHNY and CDR2 SVGAGI (reference sequence). V lost 8 bases, J lost 6 bases, and 4 bases stayed unmatched. For the CDR3, the DNA is TGTGCCAGCTGCGACAGGGGGTATGAAAAACTGTTTTTT. This codes for CASCDRGYEKLFF.

This clonotype was picked up many times. This sequence joins TRBV12-5 and TRBJ2-3; unclear D gene. The CDR3 extends over 13 amino acids. In germline, CDR1 is LGHNT, CDR2 FRNRAP. Trimming shortened V by 2 bases and J by 6 bases, and 9 bases separated the two germline ends. As DNA, the CDR3 is TGTGCTAGTGGTTTGACTGGCGCTGATACGCAGTATTTT. It encodes CASGLTGADTQYF.

This clonotype was detected a few times. This chain connects TRBV30 to TRBJ2-5; D is possibly TRBD1 (7 bases). Trimming took 2 bases from V and 6 from J, leaving 19 bases between them. Germline V gives CDR1 GTSNPN, CDR2 SVGIG (reference sequence). The CDR3 consists of 15 residues. The CDR3 nucleotides read TGTGCCTGGAGTATAGGAGGGGGCCGTTGGAAGACCCAGTACTTC. This gives the protein CAWSIGGGRWKTQYF.

The chain carries TRBV6-2 or TRBV6-3 and TRBJ1-1; D possibly corresponds to TRBD1 (5 bases). V lost 4 bases and J lost 6, with 18 bases in between. Germline V lookup: CDR1 MNHEY, CDR2 SVGEGT. This CDR3 is 15 amino acids long. The CDR3 loop is CASSWDRPEDSEAFF. DNA for the CDR3: TGTGCCAGCAGTTGGGACCGACCGGAGGACTCTGAAGCTTTCTTT.

This clonotype has more than one count but fewer than ten. This sequence joins TRBV20-1 and TRBJ1-1, with D maybe TRBD1 (5 bases). Germline V gene data show CDR1 as DFQATT and CDR2 as SNEGSKA (reference sequence). The CDR3 loop spans 14 amino acids. Trimming took 1 base from V and 5 from J, leaving 14 bases between them. The CDR3 nucleotides are TGCAGTGCTAGAGGGGTCCCAGGGAGGACTGAAGCTTTCTTT. This codes for CSARGVPGRTEAFF.